The T cell receptor (beta chain) described here comes from a study of TIL therapy for anti-PD-1-resistant metastatic lung cancer. Time point indicated: pre-treatment sample, taken before nivolumab and TIL therapy. J lost 4 bases, V lost 5 bases, and 12 bases had no gene match. The germline V gene encodes CDR1 MDHEN and CDR2 SYDVKM. The CDR3 extends over 16 amino acids. This was the immunoSEQ v3 assay. The table came from immunoSEQ multiplex PCR; TCRdb's copy has only in-frame clones and leaves some out. The sample records just over 20,000 clones, around 81% being singletons. V gene TRBV28 combines with J gene TRBJ2-3, with 7 bases matching TRBD2. The clonotype originates from a person between 25 and 79 years old with non-small cell lung cancer. The specimen was blood, collected at baseline. The CDR3 reads CASSGRGREYPDTQYF. For the CDR3, the DNA is TGTGCCAGCAGTGGAAGAGGGAGGGAATACCCAGATACGCAGTATTTT. The full variable domain, completed using reference TRBV28 and TRBJ2-3, is DVKVTQSSRYLVKRTGEKVFLECVQDMDHENMFWYRQDPGLGLRLIYFSYDVKMKEKGDIPEGYSVSREKKERFSLILESASTNQTSMYLCASSGRGREYPDTQYFGPGTRLTVL.